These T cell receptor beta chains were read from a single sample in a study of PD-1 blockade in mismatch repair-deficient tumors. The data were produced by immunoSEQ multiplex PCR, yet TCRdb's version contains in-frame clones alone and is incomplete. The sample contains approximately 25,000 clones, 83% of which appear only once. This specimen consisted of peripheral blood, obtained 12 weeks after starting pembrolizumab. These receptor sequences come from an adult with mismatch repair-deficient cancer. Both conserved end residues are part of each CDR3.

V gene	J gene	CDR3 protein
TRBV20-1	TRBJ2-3	CSARSQATQYF
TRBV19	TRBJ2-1	CASSSVRRTSGRAWWAYNEQFF
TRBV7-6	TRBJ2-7	CASSPGYEQYF
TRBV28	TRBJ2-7	CASSGYQPGRQHYYEQYF
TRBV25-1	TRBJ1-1	CASTFGVRAFF
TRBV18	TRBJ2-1	CASSLRTGPNNEQFF
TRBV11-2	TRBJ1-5	CASSLDSGEGQPQHF
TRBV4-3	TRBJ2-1	CASSQDPLAGPYNEQFF
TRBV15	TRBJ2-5	CATSRDLGYQETQYF
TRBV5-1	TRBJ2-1	CASSSGQGSYNEQFF
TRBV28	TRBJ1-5	CASSLVGGDQPQHF
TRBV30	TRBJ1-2	CAWSGQGHGYTF
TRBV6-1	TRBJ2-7	CASSETGTLPYEQYF
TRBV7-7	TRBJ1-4	CASSLEAGSLAPLSANEKLFF
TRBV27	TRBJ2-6	CASSPRRASGANVLTF
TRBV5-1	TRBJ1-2	CASSLFVRQEAGGGYTF